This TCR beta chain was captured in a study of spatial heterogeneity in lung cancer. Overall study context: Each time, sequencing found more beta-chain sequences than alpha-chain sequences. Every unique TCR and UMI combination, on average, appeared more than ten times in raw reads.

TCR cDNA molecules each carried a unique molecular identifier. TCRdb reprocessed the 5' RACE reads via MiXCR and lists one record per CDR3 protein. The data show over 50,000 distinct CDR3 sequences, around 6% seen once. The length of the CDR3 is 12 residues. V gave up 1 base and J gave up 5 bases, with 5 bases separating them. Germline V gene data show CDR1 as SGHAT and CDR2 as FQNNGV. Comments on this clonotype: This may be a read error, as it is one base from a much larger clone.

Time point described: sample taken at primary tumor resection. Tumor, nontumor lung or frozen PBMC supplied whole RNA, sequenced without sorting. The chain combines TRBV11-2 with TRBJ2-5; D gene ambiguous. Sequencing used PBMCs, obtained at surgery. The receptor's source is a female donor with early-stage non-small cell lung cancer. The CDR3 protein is CASSLVEETQYF. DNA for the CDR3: TGTGCCAGCAGCTTAGTAGAGGAGACCCAGTACTTC. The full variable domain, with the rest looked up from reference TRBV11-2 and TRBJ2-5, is EAGVAQSPRYKIIEKRQSVAFWCNPISGHATLYWYQQILGQGPKLLIQFQNNGVVDDSQLPKDRFSAERLKGVDSTLKIQPAKLEDSAVYLCASSLVEETQYFGPGTRLLVL.